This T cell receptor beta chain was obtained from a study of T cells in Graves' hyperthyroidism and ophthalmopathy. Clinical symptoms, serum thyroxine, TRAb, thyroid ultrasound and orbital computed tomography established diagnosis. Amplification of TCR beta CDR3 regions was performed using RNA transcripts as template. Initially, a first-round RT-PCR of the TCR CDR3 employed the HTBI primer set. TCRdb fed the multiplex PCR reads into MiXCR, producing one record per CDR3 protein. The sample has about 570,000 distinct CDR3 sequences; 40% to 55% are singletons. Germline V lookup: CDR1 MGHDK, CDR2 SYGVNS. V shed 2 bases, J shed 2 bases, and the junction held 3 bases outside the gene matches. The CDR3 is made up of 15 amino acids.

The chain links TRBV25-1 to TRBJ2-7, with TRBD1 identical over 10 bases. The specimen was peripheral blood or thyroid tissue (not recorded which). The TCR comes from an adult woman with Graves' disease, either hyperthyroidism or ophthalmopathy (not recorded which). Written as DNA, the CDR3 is TGTGCCAGCAGTGAACGGGGGACAGGGGCCTACGAGCAGTACTTC. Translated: CASSERGTGAYEQYF.